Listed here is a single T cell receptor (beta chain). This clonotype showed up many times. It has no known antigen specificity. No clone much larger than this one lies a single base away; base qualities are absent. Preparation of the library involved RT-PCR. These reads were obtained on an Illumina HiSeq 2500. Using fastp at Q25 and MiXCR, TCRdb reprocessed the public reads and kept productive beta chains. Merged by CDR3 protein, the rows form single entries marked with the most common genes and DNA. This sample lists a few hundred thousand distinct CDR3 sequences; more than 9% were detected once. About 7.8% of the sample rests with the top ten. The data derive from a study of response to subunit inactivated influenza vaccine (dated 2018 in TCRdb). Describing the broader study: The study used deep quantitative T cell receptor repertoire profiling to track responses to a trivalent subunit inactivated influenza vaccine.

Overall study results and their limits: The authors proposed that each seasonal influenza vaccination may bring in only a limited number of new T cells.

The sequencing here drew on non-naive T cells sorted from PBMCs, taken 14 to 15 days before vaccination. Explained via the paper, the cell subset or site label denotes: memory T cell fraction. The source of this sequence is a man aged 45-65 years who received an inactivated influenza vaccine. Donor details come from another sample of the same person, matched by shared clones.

The base sequence is TGTGCCAGCAGCTCACCCCAGGGGCAGCACTATGGCTACACCTTC. Translated, it gives CASSSPQGQHYGYTF. The sequence joins TRBV28 to TRBJ1-2; 6 matching bases give a weak D call of TRBD1. The CDR3 numbers 15 residues from cysteine through phenylalanine. This entry keeps only the CDR3 DNA: 45 bases, framed from base 1. Reading the germline V gene gives CDR1 MDHEN and CDR2 SYDVKM. The trim is 6 bases for V and 3 bases for J, with a gap of 17 bases between the germline ends.